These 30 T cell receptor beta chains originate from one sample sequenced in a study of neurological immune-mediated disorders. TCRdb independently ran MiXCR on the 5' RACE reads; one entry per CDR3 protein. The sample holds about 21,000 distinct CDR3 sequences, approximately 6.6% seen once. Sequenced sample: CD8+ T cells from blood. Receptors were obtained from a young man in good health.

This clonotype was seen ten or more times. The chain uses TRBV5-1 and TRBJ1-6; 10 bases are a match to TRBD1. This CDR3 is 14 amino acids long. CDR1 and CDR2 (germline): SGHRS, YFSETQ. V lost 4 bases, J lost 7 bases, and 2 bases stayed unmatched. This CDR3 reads CASSPGQGNSPLHF. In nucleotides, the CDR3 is TGCGCCAGCAGCCCGGGACAGGGGAATTCACCCCTCCACTTT.

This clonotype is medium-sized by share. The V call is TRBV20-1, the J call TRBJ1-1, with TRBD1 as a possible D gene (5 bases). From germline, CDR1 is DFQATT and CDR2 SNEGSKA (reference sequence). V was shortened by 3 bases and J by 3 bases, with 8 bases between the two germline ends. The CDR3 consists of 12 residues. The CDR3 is CSASTGDTEAFF. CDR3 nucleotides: TGCAGTGCTAGTACGGGGGACACTGAAGCTTTCTTT.

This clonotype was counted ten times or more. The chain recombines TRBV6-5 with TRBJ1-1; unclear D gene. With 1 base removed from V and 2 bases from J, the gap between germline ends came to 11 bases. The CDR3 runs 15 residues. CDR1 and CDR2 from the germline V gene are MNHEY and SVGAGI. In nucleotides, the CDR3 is TGTGCCAGCAGTTACTTTCCGGCCGTTAACACTGAAGCTTTCTTT. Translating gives CASSYFPAVNTEAFF.

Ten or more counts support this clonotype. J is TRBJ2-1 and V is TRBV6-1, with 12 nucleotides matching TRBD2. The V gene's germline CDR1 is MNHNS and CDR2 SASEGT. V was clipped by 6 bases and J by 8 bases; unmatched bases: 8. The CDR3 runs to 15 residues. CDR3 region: CASSYTGLAGHEQFF. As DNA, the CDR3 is TGTGCCAGCAGCTACACCGGACTAGCGGGGCATGAGCAGTTCTTC.

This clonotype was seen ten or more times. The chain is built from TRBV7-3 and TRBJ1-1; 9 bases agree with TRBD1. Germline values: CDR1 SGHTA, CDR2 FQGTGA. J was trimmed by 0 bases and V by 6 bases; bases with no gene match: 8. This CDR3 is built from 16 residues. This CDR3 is CASRPTGGNMNTEAFF. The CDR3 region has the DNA TGTGCCAGCAGGCCCACAGGGGGCAACATGAACACTGAAGCTTTCTTT.

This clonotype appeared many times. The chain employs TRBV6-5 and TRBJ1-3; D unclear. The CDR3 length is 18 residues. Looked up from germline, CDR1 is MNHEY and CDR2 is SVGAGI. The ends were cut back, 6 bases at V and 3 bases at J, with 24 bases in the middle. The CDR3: CASRRTSLLSGGGNTIYF. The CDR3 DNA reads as TGTGCCAGCAGACGCACGAGTCTTTTATCGGGAGGTGGAAACACCATATATTTT.

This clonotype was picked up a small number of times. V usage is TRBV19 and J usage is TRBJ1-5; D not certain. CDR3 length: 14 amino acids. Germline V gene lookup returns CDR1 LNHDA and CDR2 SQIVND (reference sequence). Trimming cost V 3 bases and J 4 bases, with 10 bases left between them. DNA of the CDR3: TGTGCCAGTAGTATGGTTATAGCAAATCAGCCCCAGCATTTT. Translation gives CASSMVIANQPQHF.

CDR3 loop: CASSLLGPPYNEQFF. The DNA for the CDR3 is TGTGCCAGCAGCCTGCTGGGTCCCCCCTACAATGAGCAGTTCTTC. This chain connects TRBV7-9 to TRBJ2-1; D call uncertain. The CDR3 consists of 15 residues. The V end was cut by 5 bases, the J end by 2 bases, with 13 bases between. Germline CDR1 is SEHNR and CDR2 is FQNEAQ (reference sequence).

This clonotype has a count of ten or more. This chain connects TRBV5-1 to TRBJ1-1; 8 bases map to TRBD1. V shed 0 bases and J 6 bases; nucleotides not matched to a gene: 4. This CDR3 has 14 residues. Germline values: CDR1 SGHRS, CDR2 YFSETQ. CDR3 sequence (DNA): TGCGCCAGCAGCTTGGAGGACAGGGAGGCTGAAGCTTTCTTT. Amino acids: CASSLEDREAEAFF.

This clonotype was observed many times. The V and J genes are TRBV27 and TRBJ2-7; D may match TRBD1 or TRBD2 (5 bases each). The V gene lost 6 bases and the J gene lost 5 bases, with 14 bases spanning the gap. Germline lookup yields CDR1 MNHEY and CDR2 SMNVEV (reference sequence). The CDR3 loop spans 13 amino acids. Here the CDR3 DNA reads TGTGCCAGCAGCGTCCGGGGCGCCCACGAGCAGTACTTC. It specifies CASSVRGAHEQYF.

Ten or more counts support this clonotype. The chain's CDR3 is CASSYAPGVNTEAFF. The DNA for the CDR3 is TGTGCCAGCAGTTACGCCCCAGGGGTGAACACTGAAGCTTTCTTT. This chain connects TRBV6-5 to TRBJ1-1; D may be TRBD1 (6 bases). Deletions cut 2 bases from V and 0 bases from J, with 10 bases between. CDR1 and CDR2 (germline): MNHEY, SVGAGI. The CDR3 extends over 15 amino acids.

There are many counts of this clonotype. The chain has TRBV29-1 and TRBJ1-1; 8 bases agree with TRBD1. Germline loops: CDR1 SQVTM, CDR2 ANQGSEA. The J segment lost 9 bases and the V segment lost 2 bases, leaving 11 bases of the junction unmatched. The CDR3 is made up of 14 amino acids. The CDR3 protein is CSVESWTGTIQAFF. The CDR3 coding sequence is TGCAGCGTTGAAAGTTGGACAGGGACGATCCAAGCTTTCTTT.

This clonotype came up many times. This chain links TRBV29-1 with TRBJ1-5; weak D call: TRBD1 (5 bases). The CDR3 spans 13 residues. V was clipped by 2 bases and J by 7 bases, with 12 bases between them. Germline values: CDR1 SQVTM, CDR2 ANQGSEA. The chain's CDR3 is CSVESGFGQPQHF. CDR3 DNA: TGCAGCGTTGAATCAGGGTTTGGGCAGCCCCAGCATTTT.

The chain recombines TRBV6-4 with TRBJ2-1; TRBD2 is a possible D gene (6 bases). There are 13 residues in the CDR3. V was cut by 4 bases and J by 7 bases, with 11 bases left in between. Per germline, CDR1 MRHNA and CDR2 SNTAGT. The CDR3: CASSAASENEQFF. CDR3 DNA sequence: TGTGCCAGCAGTGCCGCTAGCGAGAATGAGCAGTTCTTC.

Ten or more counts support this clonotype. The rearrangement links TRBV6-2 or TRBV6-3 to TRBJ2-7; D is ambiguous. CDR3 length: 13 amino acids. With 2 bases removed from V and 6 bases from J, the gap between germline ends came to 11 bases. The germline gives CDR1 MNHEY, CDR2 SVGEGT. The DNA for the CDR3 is TGTGCCAGCAGTTACAGTTTCAGTGGCGAGCAGTACTTC. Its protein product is CASSYSFSGEQYF.

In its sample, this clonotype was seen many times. CDR3 sequence reads: CASSGTVGADTQYF. Here the CDR3 DNA reads TGTGCCAGCTCCGGGACTGTAGGCGCAGATACGCAGTATTTT. This rearrangement joins TRBV6-5 to TRBJ2-3; maybe TRBD2 (6 bases). The germline gives CDR1 MNHEY, CDR2 SVGAGI. Trimming stripped 8 bases from V and 4 bases from J, with 16 bases between. The CDR3 totals 14 residues.

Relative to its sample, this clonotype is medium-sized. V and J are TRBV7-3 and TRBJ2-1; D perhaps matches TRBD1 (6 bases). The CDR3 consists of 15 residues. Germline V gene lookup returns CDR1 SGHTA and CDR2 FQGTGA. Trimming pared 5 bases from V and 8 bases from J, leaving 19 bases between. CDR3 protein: CASSPVGGIDDEQFF. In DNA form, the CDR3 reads TGTGCCAGCAGCCCGGTAGGGGGTATTGACGATGAGCAGTTCTTC.

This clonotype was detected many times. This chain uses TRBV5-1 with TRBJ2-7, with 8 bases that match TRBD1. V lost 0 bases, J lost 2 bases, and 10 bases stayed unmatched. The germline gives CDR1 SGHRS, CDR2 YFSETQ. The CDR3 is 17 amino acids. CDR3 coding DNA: TGCGCCAGCAGCTTGGGGACGGGGACAGGTAGAACCTACGAGCAGTACTTC. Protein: CASSLGTGTGRTYEQYF.

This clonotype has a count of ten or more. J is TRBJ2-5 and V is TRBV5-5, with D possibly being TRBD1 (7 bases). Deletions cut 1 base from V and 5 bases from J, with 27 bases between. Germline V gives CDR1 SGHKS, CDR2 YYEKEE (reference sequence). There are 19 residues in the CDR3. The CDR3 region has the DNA TGTGCCAGCAGCTTGTATTCCAGCAGGGGGGAATTTAGCACGGAGACCCAGTACTTC. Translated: CASSLYSSRGEFSTETQYF.

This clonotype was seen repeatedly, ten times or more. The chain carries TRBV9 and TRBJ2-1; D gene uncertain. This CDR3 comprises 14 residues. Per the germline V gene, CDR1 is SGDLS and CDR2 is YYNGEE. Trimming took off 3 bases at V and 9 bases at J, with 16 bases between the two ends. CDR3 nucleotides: TGTGCCAGCAGCGCCGGACCCTGGCTCCCTGAGCAGTTCTTC. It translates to CASSAGPWLPEQFF.

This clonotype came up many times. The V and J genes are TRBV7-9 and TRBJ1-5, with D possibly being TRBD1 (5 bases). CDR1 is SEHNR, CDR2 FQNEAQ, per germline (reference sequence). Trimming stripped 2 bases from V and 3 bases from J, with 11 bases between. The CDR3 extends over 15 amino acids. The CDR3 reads CASSLSGTHNQPQHF. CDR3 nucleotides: TGTGCCAGCAGCTTATCCGGGACCCACAATCAGCCCCAGCATTTT.

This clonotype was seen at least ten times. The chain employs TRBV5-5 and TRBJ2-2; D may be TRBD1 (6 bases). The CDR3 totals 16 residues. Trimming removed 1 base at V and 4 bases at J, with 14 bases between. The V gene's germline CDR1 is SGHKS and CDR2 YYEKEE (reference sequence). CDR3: CASSLFLGAGTGELFF. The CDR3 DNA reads TGTGCCAGCAGCTTGTTTCTGGGGGCAGGCACCGGGGAGCTGTTTTTT. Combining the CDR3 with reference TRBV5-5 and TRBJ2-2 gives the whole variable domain DAGVTQSPTHLIKTRGQQVTLRCSPISGHKSVSWYQQVLGQGPQFIFQYYEKEERGRGNFPDRFSARQFPNYSSELNVNALLLGDSALYLCASSLFLGAGTGELFFGEGSRLTVL.

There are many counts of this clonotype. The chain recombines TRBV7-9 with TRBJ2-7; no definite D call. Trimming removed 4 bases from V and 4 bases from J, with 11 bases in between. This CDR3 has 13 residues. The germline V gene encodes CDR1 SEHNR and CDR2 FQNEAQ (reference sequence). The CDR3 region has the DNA TGTGCCAGCAGCTCGAATGACGGATACGAGCAGTACTTC. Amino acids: CASSSNDGYEQYF.

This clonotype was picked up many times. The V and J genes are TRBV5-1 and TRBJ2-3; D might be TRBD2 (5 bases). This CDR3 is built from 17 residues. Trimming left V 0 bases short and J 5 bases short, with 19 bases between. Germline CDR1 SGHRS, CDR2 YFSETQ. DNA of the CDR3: TGCGCCAGCAGCTTGGAAGCCAGTCCCCCCCGGGGAGATACGCAGTATTTT. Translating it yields CASSLEASPPRGDTQYF.

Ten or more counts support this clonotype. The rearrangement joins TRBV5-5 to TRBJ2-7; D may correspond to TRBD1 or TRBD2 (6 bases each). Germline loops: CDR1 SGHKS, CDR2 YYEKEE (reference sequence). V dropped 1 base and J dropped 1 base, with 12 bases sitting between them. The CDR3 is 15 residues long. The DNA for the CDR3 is TGTGCCAGCAGCTTGCGGGGGCTCACATCCTACGAGCAGTACTTC. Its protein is CASSLRGLTSYEQYF.

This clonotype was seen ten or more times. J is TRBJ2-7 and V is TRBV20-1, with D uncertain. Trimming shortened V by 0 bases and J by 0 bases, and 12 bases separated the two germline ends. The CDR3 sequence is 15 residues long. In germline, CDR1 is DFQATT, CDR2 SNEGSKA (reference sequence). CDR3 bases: TGCAGTGCTAGAGATTTCGGGTCCTCCTCCTACGAGCAGTACTTC. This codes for CSARDFGSSSYEQYF.

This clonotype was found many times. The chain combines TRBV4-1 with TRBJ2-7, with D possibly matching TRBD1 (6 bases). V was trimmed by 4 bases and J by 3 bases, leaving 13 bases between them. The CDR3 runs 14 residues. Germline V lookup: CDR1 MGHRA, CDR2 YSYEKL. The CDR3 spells CASSPSGQYYEQYF. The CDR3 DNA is TGCGCCAGCAGCCCCTCCGGACAGTACTACGAGCAGTACTTC.

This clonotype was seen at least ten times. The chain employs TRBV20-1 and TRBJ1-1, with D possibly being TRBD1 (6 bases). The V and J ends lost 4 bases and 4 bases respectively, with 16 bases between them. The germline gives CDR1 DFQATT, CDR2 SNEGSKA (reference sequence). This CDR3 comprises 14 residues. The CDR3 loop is CSATEGGFFTEAFF. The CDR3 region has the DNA TGCAGTGCTACCGAGGGGGGTTTTTTCACTGAAGCTTTCTTT.

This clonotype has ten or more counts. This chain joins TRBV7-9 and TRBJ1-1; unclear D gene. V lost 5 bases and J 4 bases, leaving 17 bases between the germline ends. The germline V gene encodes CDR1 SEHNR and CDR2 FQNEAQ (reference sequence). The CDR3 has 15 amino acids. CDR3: CASSQPRGFGTEAFF. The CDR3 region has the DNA TGTGCCAGCAGCCAACCGCGAGGGTTTGGCACTGAAGCTTTCTTT.

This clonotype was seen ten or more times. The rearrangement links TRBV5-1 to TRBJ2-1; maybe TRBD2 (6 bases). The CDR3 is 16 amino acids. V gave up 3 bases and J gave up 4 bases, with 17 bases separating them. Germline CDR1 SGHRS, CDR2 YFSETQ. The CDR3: CASSWGLTTYYNEQFF. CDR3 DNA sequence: TGCGCCAGCAGCTGGGGACTCACTACTTATTACAATGAGCAGTTCTTC.